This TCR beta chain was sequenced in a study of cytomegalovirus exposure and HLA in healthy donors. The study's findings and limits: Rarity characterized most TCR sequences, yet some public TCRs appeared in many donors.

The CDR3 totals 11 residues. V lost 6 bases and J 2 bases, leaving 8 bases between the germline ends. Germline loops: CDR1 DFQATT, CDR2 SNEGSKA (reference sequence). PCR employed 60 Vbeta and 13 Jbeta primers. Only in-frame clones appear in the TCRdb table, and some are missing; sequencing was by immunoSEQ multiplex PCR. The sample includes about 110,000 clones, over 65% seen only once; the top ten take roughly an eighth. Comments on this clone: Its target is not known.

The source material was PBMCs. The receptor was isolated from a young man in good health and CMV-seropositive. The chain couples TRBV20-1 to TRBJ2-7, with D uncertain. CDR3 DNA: TGCAGTGCAAACCAGGCCTACGAGCAGTACTTC. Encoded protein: CSANQAYEQYF.